The sequence of this T cell receptor (beta chain) was determined in a study of T cell responses to AZD1222 COVID-19 vaccine. This clone has only one observation. Its specificity is not known. Generated by immunoSEQ multiplex PCR, the TCRdb table keeps only in-frame clones and is missing some. The repertoire holds some 130,000 clones, with 90% to 95% as singletons. The study, taken as a whole, reports: AZD1222 recipients seropositive at baseline numbered only six. Increases in Spike-specific TCR breadth and depth were seen after two AZD1222 doses. The study sampled repertoires only after the peak T cell response. Donors were mostly white British, more females; clonal diversity possibly underestimated.

The TCR sequence derives from an adult in good health. Source: peripheral blood, taken on day 0 of AZD1222 vaccination.

The CDR3 here is CASSILQGRVLGTEAFF. The CDR3 DNA reads TGTGCCAGTAGTATACTACAGGGGAGGGTTCTGGGCACTGAAGCTTTCTTT. The rearrangement links TRBV19 to TRBJ1-1, with 7 bases lining up with TRBD1. V dropped 2 bases and J dropped 4; count of bases not matched to a gene: 13. This CDR3 contains 17 residues. Germline CDR1 reads LNHDA; CDR2 reads SQIVND (reference sequence).